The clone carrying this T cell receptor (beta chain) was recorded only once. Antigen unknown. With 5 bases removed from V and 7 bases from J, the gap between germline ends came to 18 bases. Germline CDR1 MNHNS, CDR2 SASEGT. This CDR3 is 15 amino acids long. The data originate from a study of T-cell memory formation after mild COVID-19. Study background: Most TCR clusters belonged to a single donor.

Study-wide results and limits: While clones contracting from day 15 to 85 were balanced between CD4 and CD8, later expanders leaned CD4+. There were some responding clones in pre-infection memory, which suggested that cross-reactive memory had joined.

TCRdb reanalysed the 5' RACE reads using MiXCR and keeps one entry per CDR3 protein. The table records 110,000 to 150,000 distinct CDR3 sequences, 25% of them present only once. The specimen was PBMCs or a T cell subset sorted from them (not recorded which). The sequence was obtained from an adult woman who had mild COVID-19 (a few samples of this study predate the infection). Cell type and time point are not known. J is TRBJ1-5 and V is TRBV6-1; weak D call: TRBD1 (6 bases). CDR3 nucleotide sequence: TGTGCCAGCAGTCACCTAGGGGAAGGGGGACAGCCCCAGCATTTT. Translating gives CASSHLGEGGQPQHF.